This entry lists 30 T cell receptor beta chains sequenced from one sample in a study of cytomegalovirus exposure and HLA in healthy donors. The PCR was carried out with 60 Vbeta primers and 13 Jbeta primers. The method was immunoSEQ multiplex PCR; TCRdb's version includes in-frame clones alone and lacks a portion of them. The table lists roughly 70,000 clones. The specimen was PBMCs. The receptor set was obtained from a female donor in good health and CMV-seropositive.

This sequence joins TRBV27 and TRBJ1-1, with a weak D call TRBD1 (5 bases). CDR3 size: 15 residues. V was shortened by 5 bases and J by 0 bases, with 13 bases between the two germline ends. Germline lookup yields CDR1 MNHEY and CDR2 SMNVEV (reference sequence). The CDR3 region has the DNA TGTGCCAGCAGTCCCCAGGGCCGGCTGAACACTGAAGCTTTCTTT. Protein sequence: CASSPQGRLNTEAFF.

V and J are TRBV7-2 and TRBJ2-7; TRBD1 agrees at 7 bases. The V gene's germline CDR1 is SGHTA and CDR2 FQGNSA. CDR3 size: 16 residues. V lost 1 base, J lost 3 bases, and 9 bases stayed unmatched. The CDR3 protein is CASSLGLGQGVYEQYF. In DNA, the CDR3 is TGTGCCAGCAGCTTAGGTTTAGGGCAGGGGGTCTACGAGCAGTACTTC.

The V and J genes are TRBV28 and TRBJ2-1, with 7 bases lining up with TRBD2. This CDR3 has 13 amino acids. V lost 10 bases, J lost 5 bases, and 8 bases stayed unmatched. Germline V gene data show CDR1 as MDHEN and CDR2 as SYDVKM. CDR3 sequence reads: CAISGTINNEQFF. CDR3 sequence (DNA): TGTGCCATCTCAGGGACTATCAACAATGAGCAGTTCTTC.

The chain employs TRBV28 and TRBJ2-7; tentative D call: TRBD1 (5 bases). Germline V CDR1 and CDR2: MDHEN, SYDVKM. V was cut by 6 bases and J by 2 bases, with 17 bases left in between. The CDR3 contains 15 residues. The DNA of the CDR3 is TGTGCCAGCAGCCCTGGCAGGGCAGTTACCTACGAGCAGTACTTC. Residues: CASSPGRAVTYEQYF. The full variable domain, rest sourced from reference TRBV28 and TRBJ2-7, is DVKVTQSSRYLVKRTGEKVFLECVQDMDHENMFWYRQDPGLGLRLIYFSYDVKMKEKGDIPEGYSVSREKKERFSLILESASTNQTSMYLCASSPGRAVTYEQYFGPGTRLTVT.

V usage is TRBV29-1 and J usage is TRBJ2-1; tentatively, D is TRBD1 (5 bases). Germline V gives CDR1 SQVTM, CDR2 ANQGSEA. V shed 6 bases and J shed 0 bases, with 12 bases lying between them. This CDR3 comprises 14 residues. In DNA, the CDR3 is TGCAGCGTGCCGGACAAAAGCTCCTACAATGAGCAGTTCTTC. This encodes CSVPDKSSYNEQFF.

The CDR3 region is CAWSVTGLAGGYNEQFF. CDR3 in DNA: TGTGCCTGGAGTGTAACGGGGTTAGCGGGAGGCTACAATGAGCAGTTCTTC. V and J are TRBV30 and TRBJ2-1; 10 bases are shared with TRBD2. This CDR3 is 17 amino acids long. Germline values: CDR1 GTSNPN, CDR2 SVGIG (reference sequence). The ends lost 0 bases at V and 3 bases at J; junction bases unmatched: 8.

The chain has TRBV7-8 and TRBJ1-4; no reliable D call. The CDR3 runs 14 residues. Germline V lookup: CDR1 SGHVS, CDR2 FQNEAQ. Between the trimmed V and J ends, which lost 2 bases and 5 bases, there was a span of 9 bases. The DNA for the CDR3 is TGTGCCAGCAGCTTATCCAGGCCCAATGAAAAACTGTTTTTT. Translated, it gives CASSLSRPNEKLFF.

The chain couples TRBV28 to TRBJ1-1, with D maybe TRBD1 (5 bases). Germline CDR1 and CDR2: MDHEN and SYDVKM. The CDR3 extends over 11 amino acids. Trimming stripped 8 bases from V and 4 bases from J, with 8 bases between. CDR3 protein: CASQGVTEAFF. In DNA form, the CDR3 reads TGTGCCAGCCAGGGTGTCACTGAAGCTTTCTTT.

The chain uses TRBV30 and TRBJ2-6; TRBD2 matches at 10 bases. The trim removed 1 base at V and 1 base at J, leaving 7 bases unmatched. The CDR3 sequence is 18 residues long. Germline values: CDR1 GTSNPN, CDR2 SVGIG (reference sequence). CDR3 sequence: CAWSGTAGGPSGANVLTF. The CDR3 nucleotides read TGTGCCTGGAGTGGAACAGCGGGGGGGCCTTCTGGGGCCAACGTCCTGACTTTC.

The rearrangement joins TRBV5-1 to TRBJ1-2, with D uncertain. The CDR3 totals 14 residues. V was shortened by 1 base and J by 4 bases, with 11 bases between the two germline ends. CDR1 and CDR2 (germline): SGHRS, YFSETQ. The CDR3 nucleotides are TGCGCCAGCAGCTTGATATCGTACGGCTATGGCTACACCTTC. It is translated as CASSLISYGYGYTF.

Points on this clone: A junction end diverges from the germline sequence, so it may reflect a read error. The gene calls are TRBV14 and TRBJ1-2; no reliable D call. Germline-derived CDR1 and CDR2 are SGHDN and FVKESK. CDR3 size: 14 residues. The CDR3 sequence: CASSPGVVGYGYAF. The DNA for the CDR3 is TGTGCCAGCAGTCCCGGGGTGGTGGGCTATGGCTACGCCTTC.

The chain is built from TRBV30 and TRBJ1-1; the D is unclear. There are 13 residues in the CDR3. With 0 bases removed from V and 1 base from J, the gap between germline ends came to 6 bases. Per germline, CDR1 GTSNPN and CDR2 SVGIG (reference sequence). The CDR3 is CAWSVQTNTEAFF. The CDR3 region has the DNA TGTGCCTGGAGTGTACAAACGAACACTGAAGCTTTCTTT. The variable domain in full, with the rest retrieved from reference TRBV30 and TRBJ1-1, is SQTIHQWPATLVQPVGSPLSLECTVEGTSNPNLYWYRQAAGRGLQLLFYSVGIGQISSEVPQNLSASRPQDRQFILSSKKLLLSDSGFYLCAWSVQTNTEAFFGQGTRLTVV.

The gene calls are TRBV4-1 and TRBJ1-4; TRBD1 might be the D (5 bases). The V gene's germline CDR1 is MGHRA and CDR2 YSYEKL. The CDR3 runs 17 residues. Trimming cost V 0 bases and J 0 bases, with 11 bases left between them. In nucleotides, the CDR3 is TGCGCCAGCAGCCAAGAGTCACAGGTTGCAACTAATGAAAAACTGTTTTTT. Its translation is CASSQESQVATNEKLFF.

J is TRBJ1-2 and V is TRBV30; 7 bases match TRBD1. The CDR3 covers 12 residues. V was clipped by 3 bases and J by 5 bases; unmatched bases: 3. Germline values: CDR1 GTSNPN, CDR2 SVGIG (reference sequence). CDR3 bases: TGTGCCTGGAGAGGGACAGCGTATGGCTACACCTTC. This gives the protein CAWRGTAYGYTF.

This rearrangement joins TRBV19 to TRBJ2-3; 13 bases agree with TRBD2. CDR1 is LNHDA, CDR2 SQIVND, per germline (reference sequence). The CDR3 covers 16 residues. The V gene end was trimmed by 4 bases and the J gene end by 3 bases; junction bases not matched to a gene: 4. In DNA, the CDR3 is TGTGCCAGTAGTACAGGACTAGCGGGAGTAACAGATACGCAGTATTTT. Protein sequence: CASSTGLAGVTDTQYF.

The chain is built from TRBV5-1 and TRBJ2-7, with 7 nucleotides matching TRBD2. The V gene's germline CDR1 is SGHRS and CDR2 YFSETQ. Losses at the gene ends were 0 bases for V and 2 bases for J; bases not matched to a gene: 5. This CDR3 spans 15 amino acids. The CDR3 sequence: CASSLGGLTTYEQYF. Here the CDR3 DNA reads TGCGCCAGCAGCTTGGGGGGACTAACCACCTACGAGCAGTACTTC. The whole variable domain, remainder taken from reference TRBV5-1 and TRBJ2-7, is KAGVTQTPRYLIKTRGQQVTLSCSPISGHRSVSWYQQTPGQGLQFLFEYFSETQRNKGNFPGRFSGRQFSNSRSEMNVSTLELGDSALYLCASSLGGLTTYEQYFGPGTRLTVT.

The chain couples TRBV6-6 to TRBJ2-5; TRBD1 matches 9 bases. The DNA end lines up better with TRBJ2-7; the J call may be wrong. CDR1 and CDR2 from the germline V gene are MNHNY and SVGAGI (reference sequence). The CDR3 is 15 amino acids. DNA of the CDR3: TGTGCCAGCAGTAGTTATCCGGGACAGGGTCTCGAGCAGTACTTC. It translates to CASSSYPGQGLEQYF.

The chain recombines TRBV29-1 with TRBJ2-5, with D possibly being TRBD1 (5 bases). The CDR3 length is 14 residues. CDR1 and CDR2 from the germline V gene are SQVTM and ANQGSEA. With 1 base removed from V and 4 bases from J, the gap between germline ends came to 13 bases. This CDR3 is CSVEGAGSPETQYF. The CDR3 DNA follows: TGCAGCGTTGAAGGGGCAGGGTCTCCAGAGACCCAGTACTTC. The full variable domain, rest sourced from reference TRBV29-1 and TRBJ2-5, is SAVISQKPSRDICQRGTSLTIQCQVDSQVTMMFWYRQQPGQSLTLIATANQGSEATYESGFVIDKFPISRPNLTFSTLTVSNMSPEDSSIYLCSVEGAGSPETQYFGPGTRLLVL.

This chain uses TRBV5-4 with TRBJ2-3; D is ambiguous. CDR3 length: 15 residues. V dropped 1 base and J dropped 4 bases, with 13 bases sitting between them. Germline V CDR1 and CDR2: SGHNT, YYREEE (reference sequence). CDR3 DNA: TGTGCCAGCAGCTTGAGGTCCAAAAGCGCAGATACGCAGTATTTT. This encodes CASSLRSKSADTQYF.

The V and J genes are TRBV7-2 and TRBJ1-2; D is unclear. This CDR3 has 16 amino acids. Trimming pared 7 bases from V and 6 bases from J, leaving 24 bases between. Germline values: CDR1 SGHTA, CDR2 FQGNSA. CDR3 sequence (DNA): TGTGCCAGCACCCTCAAACCGGGAACGACGGTGGATGGCTACACCTTC. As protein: CASTLKPGTTVDGYTF.

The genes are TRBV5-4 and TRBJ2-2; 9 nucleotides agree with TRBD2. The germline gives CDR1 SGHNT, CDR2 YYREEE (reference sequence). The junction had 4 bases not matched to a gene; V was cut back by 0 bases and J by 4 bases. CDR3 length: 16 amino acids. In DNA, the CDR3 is TGTGCCAGCAGCTTGGCGGCGGGAGGGCCCACCGGGGAGCTGTTTTTT. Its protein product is CASSLAAGGPTGELFF.

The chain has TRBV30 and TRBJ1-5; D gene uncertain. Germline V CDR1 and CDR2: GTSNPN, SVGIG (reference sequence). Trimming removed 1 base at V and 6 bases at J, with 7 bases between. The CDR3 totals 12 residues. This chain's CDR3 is CAWSERGQPQHF. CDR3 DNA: TGTGCCTGGAGTGAGCGGGGTCAGCCCCAGCATTTT.

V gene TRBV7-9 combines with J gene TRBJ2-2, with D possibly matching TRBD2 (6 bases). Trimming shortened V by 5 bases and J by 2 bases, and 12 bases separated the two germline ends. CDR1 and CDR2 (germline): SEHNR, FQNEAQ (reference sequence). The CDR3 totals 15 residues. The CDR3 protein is CASSPGGLNTGELFF. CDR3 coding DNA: TGTGCCAGCAGCCCCGGAGGGCTAAACACCGGGGAGCTGTTTTTT.

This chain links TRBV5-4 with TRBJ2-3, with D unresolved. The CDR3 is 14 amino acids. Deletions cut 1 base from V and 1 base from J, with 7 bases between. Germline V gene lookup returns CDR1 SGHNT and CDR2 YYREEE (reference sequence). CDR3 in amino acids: CASSLKSGTDTQYF. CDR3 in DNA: TGTGCCAGCAGCTTGAAAAGCGGCACAGATACGCAGTATTTT.

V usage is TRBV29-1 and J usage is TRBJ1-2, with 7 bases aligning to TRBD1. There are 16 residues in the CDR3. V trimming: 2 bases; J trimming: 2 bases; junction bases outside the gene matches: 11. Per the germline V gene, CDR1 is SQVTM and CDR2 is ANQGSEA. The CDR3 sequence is CSVETLTGHGNYGYTF. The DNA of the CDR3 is TGCAGCGTTGAAACCCTGACAGGGCATGGGAACTATGGCTACACCTTC.

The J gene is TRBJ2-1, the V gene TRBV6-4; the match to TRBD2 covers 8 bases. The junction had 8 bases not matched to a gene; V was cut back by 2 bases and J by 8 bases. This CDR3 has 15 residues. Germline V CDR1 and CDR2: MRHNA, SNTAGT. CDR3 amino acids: CASSDTVSGRYEQFF. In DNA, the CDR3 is TGTGCCAGCAGTGACACGGTAAGCGGGAGATATGAGCAGTTCTTC.

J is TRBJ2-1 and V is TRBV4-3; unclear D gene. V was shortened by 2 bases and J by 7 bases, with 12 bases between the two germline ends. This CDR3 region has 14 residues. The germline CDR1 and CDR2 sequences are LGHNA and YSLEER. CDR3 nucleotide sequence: TGCGCCAGCAGCCAATCCGTGAGGCGGAATGAGCAGTTCTTC. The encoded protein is CASSQSVRRNEQFF.

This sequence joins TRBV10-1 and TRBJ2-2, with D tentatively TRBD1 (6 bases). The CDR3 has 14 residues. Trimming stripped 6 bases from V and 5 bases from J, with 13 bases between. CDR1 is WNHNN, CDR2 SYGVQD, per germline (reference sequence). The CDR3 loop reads CASRAHRETGELFF. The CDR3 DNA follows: TGCGCCAGCAGAGCGCACAGGGAAACCGGGGAGCTGTTTTTT.

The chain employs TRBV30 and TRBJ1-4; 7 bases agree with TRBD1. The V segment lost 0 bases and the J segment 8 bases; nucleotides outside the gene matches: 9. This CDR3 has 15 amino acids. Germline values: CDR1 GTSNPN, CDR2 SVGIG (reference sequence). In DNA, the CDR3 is TGTGCCTGGAGTGTATCGACAGGGAGTGGGGAAAAACTGTTTTTT. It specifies CAWSVSTGSGEKLFF.

The CDR3 reads CASSGAGGLRIDTQYF. CDR3 in DNA: TGTGCCAGCAGCGGAGCGGGGGGGCTAAGGATAGATACGCAGTATTTT. J is TRBJ2-3 and V is TRBV5-6, with TRBD2 matching over 10 bases. Germline assignment: CDR1 SGHDT and CDR2 YYEEEE. V was clipped by 4 bases and J by 5 bases; unmatched bases: 10. The length of the CDR3 is 16 residues.